This TCR beta chain emerged from a study of cytomegalovirus exposure and HLA in healthy donors. Remarks on this clone: What it binds is not known.

PCR was performed using 60 Vbeta and 13 Jbeta primers. The protocol was immunoSEQ multiplex PCR, while the TCRdb copy is restricted to in-frame clones and leaves out a portion. The data contain more than 110,000 clones, 60% to 85% of them singletons. Broader study findings: According to a later analysis, most TCR beta chains associated with CMV appeared HLA-restricted.

Participants comprised healthy donors of bone marrow. Germline V gene data show CDR1 as LNHDA and CDR2 as SQIVND (reference sequence). With V trimmed by 1 base and J by 4 bases, 5 bases remained unmatched. The CDR3 runs 15 residues. The chain carries TRBV19 and TRBJ2-7; the match to TRBD1 covers 9 bases. This receptor was obtained from a middle-aged man in good health and CMV-seropositive. Input material: PBMCs. The CDR3, as DNA: TGTGCCAGTAGTATAGTTGGGGGACAGGGTTACGAGCAGTACTTC. This sequence encodes CASSIVGGQGYEQYF.